These 18 T cell receptor beta chains originate from one sample sequenced in a study of shared clonotypes between healthy human individuals. Measured with immunoSEQ multiplex PCR; TCRdb has only the in-frame clones, and not every one. The sample includes over a million clones, 70% to 80% of them seen just once. Sequencing was done on a sample of memory CD4+ T cells from PBMCs. Subset indicated: CD45RA-negative fraction. Source of these receptors: a man between 18 and 29 years old in good health. Some clones in this sample may be carry-over from other donors' samples.

V is TRBV7-2 and J is TRBJ2-2, with 12 positions matching TRBD2. The CDR3 has 16 residues. Trimming cost V 5 bases and J 5 bases; bases outside gene matches: 6. Germline lookup yields CDR1 SGHTA and CDR2 FQGNSA. The CDR3 spells CASSTGLAGITGELFF. Written as DNA, the CDR3 is TGTGCCAGCAGCACCGGACTAGCGGGGATTACCGGGGAGCTGTTTTTT.

The chain combines TRBV6-5 with TRBJ2-1; TRBD1 aligns across 8 bases. J lost 10 bases, V lost 2 bases, and 10 bases had no gene match. This CDR3 spans 15 amino acids. Germline CDR1 reads MNHEY; CDR2 reads SVGAGI. The CDR3: CASSYGLAGTGEQFF. Here the CDR3 DNA reads TGTGCCAGCAGTTACGGCCTCGCGGGGACAGGAGAGCAGTTCTTC.

The chain recombines TRBV4-1 with TRBJ1-4, with 8 bases identical to TRBD1. The J segment lost 7 bases and the V segment lost 0 bases, leaving 4 bases of the junction unmatched. Germline CDR1 reads MGHRA; CDR2 reads YSYEKL. The CDR3 consists of 15 residues. As DNA, the CDR3 is TGCGCCAGCAGCCAAGAGGACAGGGCCCGTGAAAAACTGTTTTTT. This codes for CASSQEDRAREKLFF.

The chain is built from TRBV5-1 and TRBJ2-5, with D possibly being TRBD2 (6 bases). Germline V gene data show CDR1 as SGHRS and CDR2 as YFSETQ. The germline V and J ends were trimmed by 4 bases and 3 bases, with 16 bases remaining between them. CDR3 size: 15 residues. CDR3 region: CASSRSRLEEETQYF. CDR3 nucleotides: TGCGCCAGCAGCAGAAGCAGACTAGAGGAAGAGACCCAGTACTTC.

This clone has more than one count but fewer than ten. This rearrangement joins TRBV5-4 to TRBJ1-6, with 8 positions matching TRBD1. CDR1 is SGHNT and CDR2 is YYREEE in the germline V gene (reference sequence). Unmatched junction bases numbered 7, after V lost 4 bases and J lost 7 bases. The length of the CDR3 is 15 residues. The chain's CDR3 is CASSRRTGRNSPLHF. CDR3 coding DNA: TGTGCCAGCAGCAGACGGACAGGGCGAAATTCACCCCTCCACTTT.

The genes are TRBV4-1 and TRBJ2-7, with D possibly being TRBD2 (5 bases). V lost 1 base and J 7 bases, leaving 23 bases between the germline ends. This CDR3 is 17 amino acids long. Germline CDR1 reads MGHRA; CDR2 reads YSYEKL. In DNA, the CDR3 is TGCGCCAGCAGCCAAGTGTCGGTGGCTCGGACGGGATTAGAGCAGTACTTC. Its translation: CASSQVSVARTGLEQYF.

The V gene is TRBV2, the J gene TRBJ2-1; the D gene is possibly TRBD2 (6 bases). V was pared by 6 bases and J by 2 bases, with 11 bases between. Looked up from germline, CDR1 is SNHLY and CDR2 is FYNNEI. The CDR3 runs to 14 residues. CDR3: CASRRTTPYNEQFF. Written as DNA, the CDR3 is TGTGCCAGCAGGAGGACTACCCCCTACAATGAGCAGTTCTTC. Variable domain in full (rest from reference TRBV2 and TRBJ2-1): EPEVTQTPSHQVTQMGQEVILRCVPISNHLYFYWYRQILGQKVEFLVSFYNNEISEKSEIFDDQFSVERPDGSNFTLKIRSTKLEDSAMYFCASRRTTPYNEQFFGPGTRLTVL.

This chain connects TRBV5-1 to TRBJ2-7; maybe TRBD2 (5 bases). Germline V gene sequence: CDR1 SGHRS, CDR2 YFSETQ. The CDR3 is 16 residues long. Trimming took 6 bases from V and 1 from J, leaving 20 bases between them. DNA of the CDR3: TGCGCCAGCACTCCCCTTATGGGAGCACCTTCCTACGAGCAGTACTTC. Protein: CASTPLMGAPSYEQYF.

This clone was detected a few times. The V and J genes are TRBV29-1 and TRBJ1-1; D is possibly TRBD1 (6 bases). Germline loops: CDR1 SQVTM, CDR2 ANQGSEA. Trimming stripped 7 bases from V and 4 bases from J, with 16 bases between. The CDR3 length is 13 residues. This chain's CDR3 is CSAVQGIATEAFF. The CDR3 coding sequence is TGCAGCGCAGTACAGGGTATCGCCACTGAAGCTTTCTTT.

Worth noting for this clone: The sample holds other DNA sequences that translate to the same CDR3. The chain carries TRBV7-2 and TRBJ1-2, with D maybe TRBD1 (6 bases). Germline CDR1 and CDR2: SGHTA and FQGNSA. This CDR3 region has 13 residues. The V and J ends lost 4 bases and 4 bases respectively, with 10 bases between them. CDR3 nucleotides: TGTGCCAGCAGCTCAGGACAGTTCTATGGCTACACCTTC. Translated, it gives CASSSGQFYGYTF. Using reference TRBV7-2 and TRBJ1-2 for the parts outside the CDR3, the full variable domain is GAGVSQSPSNKVTEKGKDVELRCDPISGHTALYWYRQSLGQGLEFLIYFQGNSAPDKSGLPSDRFSAERTGGSVSTLTIQRTQQEDSAVYLCASSSGQFYGYTFGSGTRLTVV.

This sequence joins TRBV7-9 and TRBJ1-4; D is unclear. This CDR3 has 10 residues. Germline V gives CDR1 SEHNR, CDR2 FQNEAQ (reference sequence). V lost 8 bases and J 5 bases, leaving 3 bases between the germline ends. This chain's CDR3 is CASGNEKLFF. In DNA, the CDR3 is TGTGCCAGCGGAAATGAAAAACTGTTTTTT. Complete variable domain (other parts from reference TRBV7-9 and TRBJ1-4): DTGVSQNPRHKITKRGQNVTFRCDPISEHNRLYWYRQTLGQGPEFLTYFQNEAQLEKSRLLSDRFSAERPKGSFSTLEIQRTEQGDSAMYLCASGNEKLFFGSGTQLSVL.

This clone was detected many times. This chain connects TRBV29-1 to TRBJ2-5, with D possibly being TRBD1 (6 bases). The end of the DNA aligns better with TRBJ2-7, so the J call may be wrong. There are 11 residues in the CDR3. The V gene's germline CDR1 is SQVTM and CDR2 ANQGSEA. The CDR3, as DNA: TGCAGCGTTCGAGCAGGGGCCGAGCAGTACTTC. It encodes CSVRAGAEQYF.

This CDR3 reads CASSITGTPTGYGYTF. CDR3 nucleotides: TGTGCCAGCAGCATAACCGGGACTCCCACCGGGTATGGCTACACCTTC. J is TRBJ1-2 and V is TRBV11-2; D might be TRBD1 (5 bases). With 5 bases removed from V and 5 bases from J, the gap between germline ends came to 21 bases. The CDR3 extends over 16 amino acids. Germline CDR1 reads SGHAT; CDR2 reads FQNNGV. The full variable domain, completed using reference TRBV11-2 and TRBJ1-2, is EAGVAQSPRYKIIEKRQSVAFWCNPISGHATLYWYQQILGQGPKLLIQFQNNGVVDDSQLPKDRFSAERLKGVDSTLKIQPAKLEDSAVYLCASSITGTPTGYGYTFGSGTRLTVV.

The V call is TRBV28, the J call TRBJ1-5, with no clear D. There are 17 residues in the CDR3. The germline gives CDR1 MDHEN, CDR2 SYDVKM. V shed 6 bases and J shed 0 bases, with 18 bases lying between them. The CDR3 coding sequence is TGTGCCAGCAGATTCTGGGCAGTAGGAAATAGCAATCAGCCCCAGCATTTT. Encoded protein: CASRFWAVGNSNQPQHF.

CDR3 amino acids: CASERGSSGANVLTF. In DNA, the CDR3 is TGTGCCTCGGAGCGGGGTAGCTCTGGGGCCAACGTCCTGACTTTC. The chain is built from TRBV11-2 and TRBJ2-6, with 7 positions matching TRBD2. Per germline, CDR1 SGHAT and CDR2 FQNNGV. The CDR3 length is 15 residues. The junction had 7 bases not matched to a gene; V was cut back by 11 bases and J by 0 bases.

V gene TRBV15 combines with J gene TRBJ2-1; 8 bases agree with TRBD1. V lost 1 base, J lost 4 bases, and 6 bases stayed unmatched. The germline CDR1 and CDR2 sequences are LNHNV and YYDKDF (reference sequence). The CDR3 extends over 16 amino acids. CDR3: CATSRGRQGLYNEQFF. The CDR3 bases are TGTGCCACCAGCAGAGGACGACAGGGGTTATACAATGAGCAGTTCTTC.

This clone was observed once. The CDR3 nucleotides are TGTGCCAGCAGCGTAGAGGGGACTAGTCCCTACTACGAGCAGTACTTC. As protein: CASSVEGTSPYYEQYF. The chain carries TRBV9 and TRBJ2-7; 8 bases fit TRBD2. V shed 0 bases, J shed 3 bases, and the junction held 8 bases outside the gene matches. CDR1 SGDLS and CDR2 YYNGEE come from the germline V gene. The CDR3 spans 16 residues.

The chain recombines TRBV2 with TRBJ1-2; 9 nucleotides agree with TRBD1. Germline V gene lookup returns CDR1 SNHLY and CDR2 FYNNEI. This CDR3 region has 14 residues. V lost 6 bases and J lost 4; bases outside the gene matches: 6. For the CDR3, the DNA is TGTGCCAGCAGGATAATGGACAGGGGCTATGGCTACACCTTC. Protein: CASRIMDRGYGYTF.